This entry features one T cell receptor (beta chain) sequence. Its antigen is still unknown. This specimen comes from a study of T cell responses to AZD1222 COVID-19 vaccine. Looking at the study overall: Pooling was applied to second doses at about 4 or about 12 weeks.

Clones were sequenced by immunoSEQ multiplex PCR, and TCRdb holds only the in-frame ones, with some missing. The sample yields 150,000 or so clones, roughly nine tenths seen once. Findings and caveats of the study: Unmutated variant regions are reportedly the target of nearly half of TCRs that are spike-specific. In a largely white British group with more females than males, clonal diversity was possibly underestimated.

This CDR3 contains 15 residues. With 6 bases removed from V and 5 bases from J, the gap between germline ends came to 17 bases. Germline assignment: CDR1 MNHEY and CDR2 SMNVEV (reference sequence). The chain has TRBV27 and TRBJ2-1; perhaps TRBD2 as D (5 bases). The sample consisted of peripheral blood, taken on day 0 of AZD1222 vaccination. The TCR sequence derives from an adult in good health. DNA of the CDR3: TGTGCCAGCAGGGTCCTAGCTGTGAGACACAATGAGCAGTTCTTC. Residues: CASRVLAVRHNEQFF.